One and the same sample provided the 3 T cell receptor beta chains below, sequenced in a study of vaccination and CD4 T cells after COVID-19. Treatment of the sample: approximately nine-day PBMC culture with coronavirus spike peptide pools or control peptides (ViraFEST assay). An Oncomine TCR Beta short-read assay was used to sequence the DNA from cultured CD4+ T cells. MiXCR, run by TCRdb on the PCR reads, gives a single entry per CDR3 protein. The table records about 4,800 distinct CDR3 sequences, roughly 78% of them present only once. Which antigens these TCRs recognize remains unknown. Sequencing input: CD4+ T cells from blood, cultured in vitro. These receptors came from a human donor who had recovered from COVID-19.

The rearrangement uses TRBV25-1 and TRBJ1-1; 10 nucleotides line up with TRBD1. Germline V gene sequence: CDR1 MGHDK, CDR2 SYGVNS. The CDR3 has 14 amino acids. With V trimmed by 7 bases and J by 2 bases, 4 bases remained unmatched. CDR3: CASTRTGGNTEAFF. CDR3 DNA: TGTGCCAGCACGCGGACAGGGGGAAACACTGAAGCTTTCTTT. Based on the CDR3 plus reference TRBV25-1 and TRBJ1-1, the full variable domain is EADIYQTPRYLVIGTGKKITLECSQTMGHDKMYWYQQDPGMELHLIHYSYGVNSTEKGDLSSESTVSRIRTEHFPLTLESARPSHTSQYLCASTRTGGNTEAFFGQGTRLTVV.

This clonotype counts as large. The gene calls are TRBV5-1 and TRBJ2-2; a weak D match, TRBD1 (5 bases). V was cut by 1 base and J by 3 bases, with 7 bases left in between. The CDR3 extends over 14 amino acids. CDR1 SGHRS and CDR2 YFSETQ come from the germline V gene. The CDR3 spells CASSLSGHTGELFF. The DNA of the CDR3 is TGCGCCAGCAGCTTGTCAGGGCACACCGGGGAGCTGTTTTTT.

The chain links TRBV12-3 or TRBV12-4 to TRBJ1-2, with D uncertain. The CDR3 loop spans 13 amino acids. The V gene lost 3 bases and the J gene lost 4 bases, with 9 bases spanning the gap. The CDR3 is CASSFGEGYGYTF. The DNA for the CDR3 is TGTGCCAGCAGTTTCGGGGAGGGCTATGGCTACACCTTC.